A selection of T cell receptor beta chains follows, all from one sample in a study of shared clonotypes between healthy human individuals. Sequenced by immunoSEQ multiplex PCR; TCRdb stores in-frame clones only, minus some. The table includes nearly 2 million clones, about 95% detected once. Specimen: naive CD8+ T cells sorted from blood. All receptors come from a man between 18 and 35 years old in good health. CDR3s leave out the opening cysteine and the closing phenylalanine or tryptophan.

ASRGGGSYEQY TRBJ2-7 TRBV5-1
SVDFSGWAYNEQF TRBJ2-1 TRBV29-1
ASSLDTSSGNTIY TRBJ1-3 TRBV18
ASSYPGQPGELF TRBJ2-2 TRBV6-6
AWSLGIYSSGANVLT TRBJ2-6 TRBV30
ASSSGNYEQY TRBJ2-7 TRBV6-6
ASSLSAGTGLNIQY TRBJ2-4 TRBV27
ASSPAGGPDTQY TRBJ2-3 TRBV7-9
ASNLAEGFHEQY TRBJ2-7 TRBV7-9
ATSITGGGFQPQH TRBJ1-5 TRBV15
ASSQGLAGETQY TRBJ2-5 TRBV13
ASSQVFGGFYGYT TRBJ1-2 TRBV14
AWRQGEAF TRBJ1-1 TRBV30
ASSIKTGVNSPLH TRBJ1-6 TRBV14
ASSWTGYTEAF TRBJ1-1 TRBV13
ASSPGVVTEAF TRBJ1-1 TRBV5-6
ASSWTGLFYNSPLH TRBJ1-6 TRBV5-6
ASSLANAGEFTGELF TRBJ2-2 TRBV5-1
ASSPGPNSPLH TRBJ1-6 TRBV11-2
AWTMGTSGINEQF TRBJ2-1 TRBV30
ASSEASMNTEAF TRBJ1-1 TRBV6-1
ASSVGTANYGYT TRBJ1-2 TRBV9
ASSEWSGMNTEAF TRBJ1-1 TRBV6-1
ASSTGLAGAGKNIQY TRBJ2-4 TRBV27
ASGTAYTDTQY TRBJ2-3 TRBV6-6
ASSEGGEAF TRBJ1-1 TRBV10-1
ASSLFLNTEAF TRBJ1-1 TRBV27
ASSSGSHTEAF TRBJ1-1 TRBV27
ASRMTGDSGYT TRBJ1-2 TRBV25-1
ASSRIIESSYEQY TRBJ2-7 TRBV11-2
ASSESTGGETQY TRBJ2-5 TRBV10-2
ASSAGQPNTEAF TRBJ1-1 TRBV7-2
ASGGGETEAF TRBJ1-1 TRBV13
ASSIPWTGAPRHEQF TRBJ2-1 TRBV7-8
ATGTGVYEQY TRBJ2-7 TRBV5-6
ASGSHGNEQF TRBJ2-1 TRBV11-2
ASSLDRGWIRINEKLF TRBJ1-4 TRBV7-2
ASSRDLGLADKQY TRBJ2-7 TRBV7-9
ASGGPYEQY TRBJ2-7 TRBV12-5
ASSEASEEAF TRBJ1-1 TRBV2
ASSYEGPSYNEQF TRBJ2-1 TRBV6-6
ASSDRLAGVQDNEQF TRBJ2-1 TRBV7-8
ASSPGQNYGYT TRBJ1-2 TRBV7-2
ASSNSAGGYEQY TRBJ2-7 TRBV6-6
ASSVDSRGGYNEQF TRBJ2-1 TRBV9
AWSGDRASQGF TRBJ2-1 TRBV30
ASSLVSYSYEQY TRBJ2-7 TRBV11-2
ASSSGTQETQY TRBJ2-5 TRBV7-6